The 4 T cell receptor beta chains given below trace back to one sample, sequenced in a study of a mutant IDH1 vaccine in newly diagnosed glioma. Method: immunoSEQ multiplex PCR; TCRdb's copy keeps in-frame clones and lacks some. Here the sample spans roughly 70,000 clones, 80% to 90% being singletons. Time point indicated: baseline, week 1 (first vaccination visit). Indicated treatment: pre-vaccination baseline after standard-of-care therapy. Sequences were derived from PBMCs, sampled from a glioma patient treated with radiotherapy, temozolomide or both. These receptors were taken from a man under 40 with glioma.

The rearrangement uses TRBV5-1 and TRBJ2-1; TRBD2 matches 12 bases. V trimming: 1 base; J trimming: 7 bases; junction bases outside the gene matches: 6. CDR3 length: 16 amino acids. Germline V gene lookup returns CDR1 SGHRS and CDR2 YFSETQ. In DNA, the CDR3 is TGCGCCAGCAGCTTGCTGCTAGCGGGGGGGGTTAATGAGCAGTTCTTC. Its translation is CASSLLLAGGVNEQFF.

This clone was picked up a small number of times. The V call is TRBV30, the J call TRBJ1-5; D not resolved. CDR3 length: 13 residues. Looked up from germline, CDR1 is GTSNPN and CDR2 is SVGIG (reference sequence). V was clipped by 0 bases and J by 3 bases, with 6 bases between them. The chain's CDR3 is CAWSVKNNQPQHF. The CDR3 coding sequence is TGTGCCTGGAGTGTTAAGAACAATCAGCCCCAGCATTTT.

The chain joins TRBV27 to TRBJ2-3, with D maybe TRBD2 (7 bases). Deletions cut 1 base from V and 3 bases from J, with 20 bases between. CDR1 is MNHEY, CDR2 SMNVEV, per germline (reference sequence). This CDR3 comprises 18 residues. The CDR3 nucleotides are TGTGCCAGCAGTTTATTCGCGGGGGCCTTTTTTGTGACAGATACGCAGTATTTT. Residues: CASSLFAGAFFVTDTQYF.

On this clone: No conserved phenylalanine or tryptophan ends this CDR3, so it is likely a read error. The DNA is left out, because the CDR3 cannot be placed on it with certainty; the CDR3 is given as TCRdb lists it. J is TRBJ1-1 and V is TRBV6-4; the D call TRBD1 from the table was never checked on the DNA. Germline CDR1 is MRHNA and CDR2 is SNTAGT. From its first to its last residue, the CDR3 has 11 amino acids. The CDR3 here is CASSDRGQTFG.